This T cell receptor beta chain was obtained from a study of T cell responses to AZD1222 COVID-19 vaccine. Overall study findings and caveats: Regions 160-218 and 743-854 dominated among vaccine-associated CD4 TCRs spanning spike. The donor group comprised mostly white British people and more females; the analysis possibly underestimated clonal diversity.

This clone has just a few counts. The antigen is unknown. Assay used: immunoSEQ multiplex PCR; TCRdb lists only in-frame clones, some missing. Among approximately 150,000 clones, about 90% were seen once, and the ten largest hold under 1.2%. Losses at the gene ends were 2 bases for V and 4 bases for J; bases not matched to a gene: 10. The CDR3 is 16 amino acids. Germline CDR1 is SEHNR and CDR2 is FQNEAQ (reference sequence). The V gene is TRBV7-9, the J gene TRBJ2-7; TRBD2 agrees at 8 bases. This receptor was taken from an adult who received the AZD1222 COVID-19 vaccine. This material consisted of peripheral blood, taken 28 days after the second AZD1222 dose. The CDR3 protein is CASSLTPGTRDYEQYF. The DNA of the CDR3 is TGTGCCAGCAGCTTAACCCCCGGGACTAGGGATTACGAGCAGTACTTC.